There are a few counts of the clone carrying this T cell receptor beta chain. Its specificity is unknown. The use of a sample-barcoded 5' primer and a J-beta primer mix characterized a second PCR of roughly 7 to 11 cycles. TCRdb reprocessed the 5' RACE reads via MiXCR and lists one record per CDR3 protein. The sample contains about 620,000 distinct CDR3 sequences, 40% to 65% of which appear only once. This entry is derived from a study of blood T cells in healthy people across ages. General observations from the study: Any changes in expanded clonotypes were possibly confounded, as donor CMV status remained unknown.

This CDR3 spans 16 amino acids. The germline V gene has CDR1 MNHEY and CDR2 SVGAGI. J gave up 4 bases and V 4 bases, and 10 bases lay outside the gene matches. This chain connects TRBV6-5 to TRBJ1-3; the match to TRBD1 covers 7 bases. Sequenced: blood. The receptor was isolated from a woman of 80 years or more in good health. CDR3 nucleotides: TGTGCCAGCAGTTTGGCTCCGAGGGGGCGCGGAAACACCATATATTTT. This gives the protein CASSLAPRGRGNTIYF.